Listed below are T cell receptor beta chains from one sample, sequenced in a study of blood T cell repertoires in COVID-19. Measured with immunoSEQ multiplex PCR; TCRdb has only the in-frame clones, and not every one. Counted here are a few hundred thousand clones, 84% occurring once; the ten biggest clones make up approximately 6.8%. Sample: PBMCs or T cells enriched from blood (not recorded which). These receptors were taken from a woman aged 40 to 49 who had recovered from COVID-19. Both conserved end residues are part of each CDR3. A D gene is named only where the DNA matches it firmly. Size values are once, few and many counts, or a class for expanded clones, and some rows have none.

d_gene: .
v_gene: TRBV20-1
j_gene: TRBJ1-4
abundance: .
CDR3aa: CSASLQIPNEKLFF
CDR3nt: TGCAGTGCTAGTTTGCAGATTCCTAATGAAAAACTGTTTTTT

d_gene: .
v_gene: TRBV5-6
j_gene: TRBJ2-1
abundance: .
CDR3aa: CASSRRSNEQFF
CDR3nt: TGTGCCAGCAGCCGAAGGAGCAATGAGCAGTTCTTC

d_gene: TRBD2
v_gene: TRBV19
j_gene: TRBJ2-5
abundance: once
CDR3aa: CASSPRGGRAEETQYF
CDR3nt: TGTGCCAGTAGTCCTCGGGGGGGGAGAGCGGAAGAGACCCAGTACTTC

d_gene: .
v_gene: TRBV27
j_gene: TRBJ1-6
abundance: once
CDR3aa: CASSLFVNSPLHF
CDR3nt: TGTGCCAGCAGTTTGTTCGTTAATTCACCCCTCCACTTT

d_gene: .
v_gene: TRBV2
j_gene: TRBJ2-3
abundance: .
CDR3aa: CASRPPSRGFTDTQYF
CDR3nt: TGTGCCAGCAGACCGCCATCCCGAGGGTTCACAGATACGCAGTATTTT

d_gene: TRBD1
v_gene: TRBV5-6
j_gene: TRBJ2-1
abundance: .
CDR3aa: CASSVDRGVSTEQFF
CDR3nt: TGTGCCAGCAGCGTTGACAGGGGCGTGAGCACTGAGCAGTTCTTC

d_gene: .
v_gene: TRBV19
j_gene: TRBJ1-2
abundance: .
CDR3aa: CASSIRGPQGGAYGYTF
CDR3nt: TGTGCCAGTAGTATTAGGGGCCCGCAGGGCGGCGCCTATGGCTACACCTTC

d_gene: TRBD2
v_gene: TRBV7-2
j_gene: TRBJ2-5
abundance: few
CDR3aa: CASSSAPLAAAWETQYF
CDR3nt: TGTGCCAGCAGCTCAGCCCCCCTAGCGGCCGCATGGGAGACCCAGTACTTC

d_gene: TRBD2
v_gene: TRBV15
j_gene: TRBJ2-2
abundance: .
CDR3aa: CATSLRTSGMNTGELFF
CDR3nt: TGTGCCACCAGCCTAAGGACTAGCGGTATGAACACCGGGGAGCTGTTTTTT

d_gene: .
v_gene: TRBV2
j_gene: TRBJ1-2
abundance: .
CDR3aa: CASSGWRGNGYTF
CDR3nt: TGTGCCAGCAGTGGGTGGCGGGGGAATGGCTACACCTTC

d_gene: .
v_gene: TRBV28
j_gene: TRBJ2-7
abundance: few
CDR3aa: CASSEPTSYEQYF
CDR3nt: TGTGCCAGCAGTGAACCGACTAGCTACGAGCAGTACTTC

d_gene: .
v_gene: TRBV28
j_gene: TRBJ1-5
abundance: few
CDR3aa: CASSRGTPGSAFNQPQHF
CDR3nt: TGTGCCAGCTCCCGTGGAACCCCAGGTAGCGCGTTCAATCAGCCCCAGCATTTT

d_gene: TRBD2
v_gene: TRBV28
j_gene: TRBJ2-7
abundance: .
CDR3aa: CASSSSSLSGRALAEQYF
CDR3nt: TGTGCCAGCAGTTCCTCTTCCCTTAGCGGGAGGGCCCTGGCCGAGCAGTACTTC

d_gene: .
v_gene: TRBV28
j_gene: TRBJ1-6
abundance: .
CDR3aa: CASRPFRDTVYNSPLHF
CDR3nt: TGTGCCAGCAGGCCCTTTCGGGACACCGTATATAATTCACCCCTCCACTTT

d_gene: TRBD1
v_gene: TRBV6-5
j_gene: TRBJ1-1
abundance: few
CDR3aa: CASSRQGSLGTEAFF
CDR3nt: TGTGCCAGCAGCAGACAGGGCTCCCTGGGCACTGAAGCTTTCTTT

d_gene: .
v_gene: TRBV2
j_gene: TRBJ2-7
abundance: .
CDR3aa: CASRRLAYEQYF
CDR3nt: TGTGCCAGCAGGAGACTAGCCTACGAGCAGTACTTC

d_gene: TRBD1
v_gene: TRBV28
j_gene: TRBJ1-6
abundance: .
CDR3aa: CASHHSTGGLNSPLHF
CDR3nt: TGTGCCAGCCATCACTCCACAGGGGGCCTAAATTCACCCCTCCACTTT

d_gene: TRBD1
v_gene: TRBV7-2
j_gene: TRBJ1-4
abundance: .
CDR3aa: CASSRDSATNEKLFF
CDR3nt: TGTGCCAGCAGCCGGGACAGTGCAACTAATGAAAAACTGTTTTTT

d_gene: TRBD2
v_gene: TRBV4-1
j_gene: TRBJ2-1
abundance: .
CDR3aa: CASSVLGLAGGPSSYNEQFF
CDR3nt: TGCGCCAGTTCGGTTCTCGGACTAGCGGGAGGCCCGAGCTCCTACAATGAGCAGTTCTTC

d_gene: .
v_gene: TRBV9
j_gene: TRBJ2-6
abundance: once
CDR3aa: CASSVFSGANVLTF
CDR3nt: TGTGCCAGCAGCGTCTTCTCTGGGGCCAACGTCCTGACTTTC

d_gene: .
v_gene: TRBV19
j_gene: TRBJ1-5
abundance: .
CDR3aa: CACSVDSRYSNQPQHF
CDR3nt: TGTGCCTGTAGTGTCGACAGCCGATATAGCAATCAGCCCCAGCATTTT

d_gene: .
v_gene: TRBV27
j_gene: TRBJ2-7
abundance: .
CDR3aa: CASSPTSSISYEQYF
CDR3nt: TGTGCCAGCAGTCCAACTAGTTCTATTTCTTACGAGCAGTACTTC

d_gene: TRBD2
v_gene: TRBV5-4
j_gene: TRBJ2-5
abundance: .
CDR3aa: CASSWTSGRGQETQYF
CDR3nt: TGTGCCAGCAGCTGGACTAGCGGGAGGGGGCAAGAGACCCAGTACTTC

d_gene: .
v_gene: TRBV27
j_gene: TRBJ2-7
abundance: once
CDR3aa: CASSIRGGGEQYF
CDR3nt: TGTGCCAGCAGCATCCGGGGTGGCGGAGAGCAGTACTTC

d_gene: TRBD2
v_gene: TRBV5-4
j_gene: TRBJ2-5
abundance: once
CDR3aa: CASSPREGEETQYF
CDR3nt: TGTGCCAGCAGCCCTCGGGAGGGGGAAGAGACCCAGTACTTC

d_gene: TRBD1
v_gene: TRBV18
j_gene: TRBJ1-2
abundance: .
CDR3aa: CASSPWTGPNYGYTF
CDR3nt: TGTGCCAGCTCACCCTGGACAGGACCCAACTATGGCTACACCTTC

d_gene: TRBD2
v_gene: TRBV11-2
j_gene: TRBJ2-2
abundance: .
CDR3aa: CASSRLRLAGGPNTGELFF
CDR3nt: TGTGCCAGCAGCCGCCTTCGACTAGCGGGAGGGCCCAACACCGGGGAGCTGTTTTTT

d_gene: .
v_gene: TRBV21-1
j_gene: TRBJ1-1
abundance: .
CDR3aa: CASSKGQGMYTEAFF
CDR3nt: TGTGCCAGCAGCAAAGGACAGGGTATGTACACTGAAGCTTTCTTT

d_gene: TRBD1
v_gene: TRBV6-5
j_gene: TRBJ1-1
abundance: .
CDR3aa: CASRLQQGAVTEAFF
CDR3nt: TGTGCCAGCAGGCTACAACAGGGGGCGGTGACTGAAGCTTTCTTT

d_gene: .
v_gene: TRBV25-1
j_gene: TRBJ2-5
abundance: .
CDR3aa: CASSDGSRETQYF
CDR3nt: TGTGCCAGCAGTGATGGCTCCAGGGAGACCCAGTACTTC

d_gene: .
v_gene: TRBV11-3
j_gene: TRBJ2-1
abundance: .
CDR3aa: CASSRGLEQFF
CDR3nt: TGTGCCAGCAGCCGCGGACTAGAGCAGTTCTTC

d_gene: .
v_gene: TRBV15
j_gene: TRBJ2-1
abundance: .
CDR3aa: CATSRDRRAAYNEQFF
CDR3nt: TGTGCCACCAGCAGAGATCGGAGGGCCGCCTACAATGAGCAGTTCTTC

d_gene: .
v_gene: TRBV5-6
j_gene: TRBJ2-2
abundance: .
CDR3aa: CASSLAGRATGELFF
CDR3nt: TGTGCCAGCAGCTTGGCGGGCAGGGCCACCGGGGAGCTGTTTTTT